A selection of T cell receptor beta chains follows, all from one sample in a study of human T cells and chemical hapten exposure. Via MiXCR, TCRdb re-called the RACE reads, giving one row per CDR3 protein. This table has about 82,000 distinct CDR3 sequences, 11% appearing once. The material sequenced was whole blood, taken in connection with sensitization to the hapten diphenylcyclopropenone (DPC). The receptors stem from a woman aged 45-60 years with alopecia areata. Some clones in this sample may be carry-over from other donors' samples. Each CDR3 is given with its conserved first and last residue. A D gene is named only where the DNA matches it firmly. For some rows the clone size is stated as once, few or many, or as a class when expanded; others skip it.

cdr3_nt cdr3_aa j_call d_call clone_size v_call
TGTGCCAGCAGTCAACCAGCTAGACAGGGCCCCTACAATGAGCAGTTCTTC CASSQPARQGPYNEQFF TRBJ2-1 TRBD1 many TRBV12-3/TRBV12-4
TGTGCCAGCAGCAAAGTAGGACCGAACACCGGGGAGCTGTTTTTT CASSKVGPNTGELFF TRBJ2-2 . few TRBV21-1
TGTGCCAGCAGCAAAGCCTCTTTCTCCCGGGACAGGGAGACCGAGCAGTACTTC CASSKASFSRDRETEQYF TRBJ2-7 . . TRBV21-1
TGTGCCAGCAGCCAAGCGGGGTTTATGCAGTATTTT CASSQAGFMQYF TRBJ2-3 . many TRBV14
TGTGCCAGCAGCCCAGTAGGGGGCGGAGGCGATGAGCAGTTCTTC CASSPVGGGGDEQFF TRBJ2-1 TRBD1 many TRBV9
TGTGCCTGGAGTGGCACCGGACTAGCGGGAGGTCCCTCCACCGGGGAGCTGTTTTTT CAWSGTGLAGGPSTGELFF TRBJ2-2 TRBD2 many TRBV30
TGTGCCAGCAGTTCCACGACACAGACCTACGAGCAGTACTTC CASSSTTQTYEQYF TRBJ2-7 . few TRBV12-3/TRBV12-4
TGTGCCAGCAGCTTGGCTATTGAGCAGTTCTTC CASSLAIEQFF TRBJ2-1 . . TRBV7-9
TGTGCCAGCAGCCCTCCTAGCGGACTATACAATGAGCAGTTCTTC CASSPPSGLYNEQFF TRBJ2-1 TRBD2 many TRBV11-2
TGTGCCACCAGTTCCGGACGGGTTAATGAGCAGTTCTTC CATSSGRVNEQFF TRBJ2-1 . few TRBV24-1
TGTGCCAGCAGCCCTACAGGCTACGAGCAGTACTTC CASSPTGYEQYF TRBJ2-7 . many TRBV3-1
TGTGCCAGCAGCGTTACTGGGGATACGCAGTATTTT CASSVTGDTQYF TRBJ2-3 . few TRBV7-2
TGTGCCAGTAGTGACCGACGGGATGAGCAGTTGTTC CASSDRRDEQLF TRBJ2-1 . . TRBV19
TGTGCCAGCAATCTTACCCCAGGCACAGATACGCAGTATTTT CASNLTPGTDTQYF TRBJ2-3 . many TRBV7-2
TGTGCCAGCAGCCAAGTTTCAACTAGCGGGAGTCGAAATACGCAGTATTTT CASSQVSTSGSRNTQYF TRBJ2-3 TRBD2 many TRBV4-2
TGTGCCAGCAGTGACAGGGTGGCTAATGAAAAACTGTTTTTT CASSDRVANEKLFF TRBJ1-4 TRBD1 few TRBV12-3/TRBV12-4
TGTGCCTGGGGGAGAGCGGGAAAGACAGATACGCAGTATTTT CAWGRAGKTDTQYF TRBJ2-3 TRBD2 . TRBV30
TGTGCCAGCAGTGGATCCCACAGGGGGCATGGAGAGACCCAGTACTTC CASSGSHRGHGETQYF TRBJ2-5 TRBD1 few TRBV2
TGTGCCAGCAGTTATTCTATTCAACCTAGCGGCACTGAAGCTTTCTTT CASSYSIQPSGTEAFF TRBJ1-1 . few TRBV6-6
TGTGCCAGCAGCTCTTACTACACCGGGGAGCTGTTTTTT CASSSYYTGELFF TRBJ2-2 . . TRBV5-6
TGTGCCAGCAGCTTTTCTAGCGGGAGGTCGGATACGCAGTATTTT CASSFSSGRSDTQYF TRBJ2-3 TRBD2 many TRBV7-8
TGTGCCAGTAGTATCGAGGTCAGGGGATCAGATACGCAGTATTTT CASSIEVRGSDTQYF TRBJ2-3 . many TRBV19
TGTGCCAGCAGTTACTCCCGGAATAGCAATCAGCCCCAGCATTTT CASSYSRNSNQPQHF TRBJ1-5 . many TRBV6-2/TRBV6-3
TGTGCCAGCAGCTTGCCCACGCAAGGAGGCAATCAGCCCCAGCATTTT CASSLPTQGGNQPQHF TRBJ1-5 . many TRBV6-2/TRBV6-3
TGTGCCAGCAGTACCCCCCTGGGGACCCAGTACTTC CASSTPLGTQYF TRBJ2-5 . few TRBV28
TGTGCCAGCAGCTTGACTAGCGGATACGAGCAGTACTTC CASSLTSGYEQYF TRBJ2-7 TRBD2 many TRBV7-8
TGTGCCAGCCGCCCCAGCGGGAGGGCCTACGAGCAGTACTTC CASRPSGRAYEQYF TRBJ2-7 TRBD2 many TRBV28
TGCAGTGCTTCTGGGATATCGCAGTATTTT CSASGISQYF TRBJ2-3 . many TRBV20-1
TGCGCCAGCAGGCCGGCGGGGAACACTGAAGCTTTCTTT CASRPAGNTEAFF TRBJ1-1 . . TRBV3-1
TGCAGCGTCCGTTGGCGGGGGGCAGGGGAGCAGTACTTC CSVRWRGAGEQYF TRBJ2-7 TRBD2 many TRBV29-1
TGTGCCAGCAGCTTAGAAGGGGGGTCCAAAAACATTCAGTACTTC CASSLEGGSKNIQYF TRBJ2-4 . . TRBV7-9
TGCGCCAGCAACACAGGCAATCAGCCCCAGCATTTT CASNTGNQPQHF TRBJ1-5 . many TRBV10-2
TGCAGCACGAGGGGGGGCCAAACTAGCACAGATACGCAGTATTTT CSTRGGQTSTDTQYF TRBJ2-3 . . TRBV29-1
TGTGCCAGCAGTCCCGGTCACGAGCAGTACTTC CASSPGHEQYF TRBJ2-7 . . TRBV12-3/TRBV12-4
TGTGCCAGCAGTTTATCCCCCGGCTCCTACGAGCAGTACTTC CASSLSPGSYEQYF TRBJ2-7 . . TRBV28
TGTGCCAGCAGCTTTACCGGACAGGGACAAGAGACCCAGTACTTC CASSFTGQGQETQYF TRBJ2-5 TRBD1 . TRBV5-4
TGTGCCAGCAGTGAAGCGCTTACTAGCGGGAGGCCGTCGAATGAGCAGTTCTTC CASSEALTSGRPSNEQFF TRBJ2-1 TRBD2 . TRBV2
TGTGCCACCAGCAGAGATCGGGGGGCCGGGAAGCCCCAGCATTTT CATSRDRGAGKPQHF TRBJ1-5 . few TRBV15
TGTGCCAGCATTGGGAGGGCCCTCACGGAGACCCAGTACTTC CASIGRALTETQYF TRBJ2-5 TRBD2 many TRBV12-3/TRBV12-4
TGTGCCAGCAGCTCAGAATACAATAGCAATCAGCCCCAGCATTTT CASSSEYNSNQPQHF TRBJ1-5 . . TRBV7-8
TGTGCCAGCAGCTTGGGGGGACTAGCGGGAGACAATGAGCAGTTCTTC CASSLGGLAGDNEQFF TRBJ2-1 TRBD2 many TRBV5-4
TGTGCCACCAGCACCCCAGGGGATGAAGAGACCCAGTACTTC CATSTPGDEETQYF TRBJ2-5 . many TRBV24-1
TGCGCCAGCAGCCAAGAAGCAGCGGGAGCTGGCGAGCAGTACTTC CASSQEAAGAGEQYF TRBJ2-7 TRBD2 few TRBV4-1
TGTGCCAGCAGTTATACCGGGCTCTACGAGCAGTACTTC CASSYTGLYEQYF TRBJ2-7 . once TRBV28
TGCGCCAGCAGCCAAGTTCTGGGAAACACCATATATTTT CASSQVLGNTIYF TRBJ1-3 . few TRBV4-3
TGCAGTGCTAGAGTGACTAGCGGGAGGGACCCTGAGCAGTTCTTC CSARVTSGRDPEQFF TRBJ2-1 TRBD2 . TRBV20-1
TGTGCCAGCAGCCGGGACACGGGACCCAATGAGCAGTTCTTC CASSRDTGPNEQFF TRBJ2-1 . . TRBV2
TGTGCCAGCAGCCAAGAGAGGAGGGGACCCACAGATACGCAGTATTTT CASSQERRGPTDTQYF TRBJ2-3 . . TRBV4-2
TGTGCTAGTGGTTTGGCATCAAGTCCGGTTTACTATGGCTACACCTTC CASGLASSPVYYGYTF TRBJ1-2 . . TRBV12-5
TGCGCCAGCAGCTGGACCTCCGGGGGCCACTCTGAAAACACCATATATTTT CASSWTSGGHSENTIYF TRBJ1-3 . . TRBV5-1
TGCAGTGCCTTAAACAGCCGTAGACTTTACGAGCAGTACTTC CSALNSRRLYEQYF TRBJ2-7 . few TRBV20-1
TGTGCCAGCAGATCGGCTACTTTACAGGGATTTGGTACAGATACGCAGTATTTT CASRSATLQGFGTDTQYF TRBJ2-3 . many TRBV7-8
TGTGCCTGGAGGTACAGGGGAGGTGAAAAACTGTTTTTT CAWRYRGGEKLFF TRBJ1-4 TRBD1 many TRBV30
TGTGCCACCAGTGATTTCGAGGATGAGCAGTTCTTC CATSDFEDEQFF TRBJ2-1 . many TRBV24-1
TGCGCCAGCAGCCAGGCTTCTTCCTACGAGCAGTACTTC CASSQASSYEQYF TRBJ2-7 . many TRBV4-3